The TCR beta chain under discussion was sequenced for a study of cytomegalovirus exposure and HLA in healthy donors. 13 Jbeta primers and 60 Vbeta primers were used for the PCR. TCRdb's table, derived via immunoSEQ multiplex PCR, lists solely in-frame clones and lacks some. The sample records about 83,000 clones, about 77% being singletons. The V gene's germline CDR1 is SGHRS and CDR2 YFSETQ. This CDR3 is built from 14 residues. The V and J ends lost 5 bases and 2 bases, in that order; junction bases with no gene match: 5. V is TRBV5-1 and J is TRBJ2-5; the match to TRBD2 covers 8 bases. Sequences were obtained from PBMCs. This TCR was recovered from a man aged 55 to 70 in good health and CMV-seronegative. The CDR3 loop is CASRPLAGQETQYF. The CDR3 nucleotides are TGCGCCAGCAGGCCCTTAGCGGGGCAAGAGACCCAGTACTTC. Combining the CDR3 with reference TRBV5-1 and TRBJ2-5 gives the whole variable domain KAGVTQTPRYLIKTRGQQVTLSCSPISGHRSVSWYQQTPGQGLQFLFEYFSETQRNKGNFPGRFSGRQFSNSRSEMNVSTLELGDSALYLCASRPLAGQETQYFGPGTRLLVL.